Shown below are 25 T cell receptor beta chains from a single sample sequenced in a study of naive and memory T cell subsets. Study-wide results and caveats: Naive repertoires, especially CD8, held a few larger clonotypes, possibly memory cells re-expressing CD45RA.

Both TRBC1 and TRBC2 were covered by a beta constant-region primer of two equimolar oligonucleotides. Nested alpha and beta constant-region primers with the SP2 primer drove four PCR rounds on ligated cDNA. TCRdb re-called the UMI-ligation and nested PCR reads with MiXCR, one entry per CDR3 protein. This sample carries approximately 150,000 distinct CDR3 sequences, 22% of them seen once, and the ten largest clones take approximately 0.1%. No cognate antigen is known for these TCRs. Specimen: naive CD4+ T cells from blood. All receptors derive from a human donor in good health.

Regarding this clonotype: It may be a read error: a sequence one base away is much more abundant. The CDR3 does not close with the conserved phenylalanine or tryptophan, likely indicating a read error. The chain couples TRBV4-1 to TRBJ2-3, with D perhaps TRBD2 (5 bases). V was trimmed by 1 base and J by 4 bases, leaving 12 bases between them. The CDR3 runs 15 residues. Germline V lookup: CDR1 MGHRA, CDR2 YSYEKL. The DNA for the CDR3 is TGCGCCAGCAGCCAAGTCGGGCTAGCCTCAGATACGCAGTATTCT. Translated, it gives CASSQVGLASDTQYS.

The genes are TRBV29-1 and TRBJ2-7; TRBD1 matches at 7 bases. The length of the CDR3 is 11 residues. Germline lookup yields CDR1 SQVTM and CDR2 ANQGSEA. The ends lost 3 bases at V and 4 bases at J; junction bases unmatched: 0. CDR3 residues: CSVDRGYEQYF. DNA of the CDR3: TGCAGCGTTGACAGGGGGTACGAGCAGTACTTC.

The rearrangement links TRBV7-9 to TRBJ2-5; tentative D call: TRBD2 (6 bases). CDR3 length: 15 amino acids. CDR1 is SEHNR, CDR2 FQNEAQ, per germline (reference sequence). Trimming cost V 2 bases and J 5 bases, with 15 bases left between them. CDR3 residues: CASSLFGGADETQYF. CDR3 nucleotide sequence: TGTGCCAGCAGCTTATTCGGGGGTGCGGATGAGACCCAGTACTTC.

As DNA, the CDR3 is TGTGCCAGCAGCTCAGGGACTAGTCGGGCCTACGAGCAGTACTTC. Residues: CASSSGTSRAYEQYF. V usage is TRBV7-8 and J usage is TRBJ2-7; 8 bases agree with TRBD2. Germline CDR1 and CDR2: SGHVS and FQNEAQ. This CDR3 has 15 amino acids. The V gene end was trimmed by 4 bases and the J gene end by 2 bases; junction bases not matched to a gene: 7.

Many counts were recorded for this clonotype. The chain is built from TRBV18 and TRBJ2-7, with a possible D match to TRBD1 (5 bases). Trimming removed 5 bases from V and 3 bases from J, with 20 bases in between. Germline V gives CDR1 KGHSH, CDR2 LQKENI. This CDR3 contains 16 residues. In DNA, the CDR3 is TGTGCCAGCTCATACTATTGGACGGCGACAGACTACGAGCAGTACTTC. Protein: CASSYYWTATDYEQYF.

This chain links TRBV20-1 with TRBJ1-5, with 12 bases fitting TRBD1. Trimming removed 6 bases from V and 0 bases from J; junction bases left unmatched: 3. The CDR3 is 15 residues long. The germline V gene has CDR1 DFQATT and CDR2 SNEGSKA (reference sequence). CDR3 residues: CSAPGQGASNQPQHF. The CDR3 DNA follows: TGCAGTGCACCGGGACAGGGGGCTAGCAATCAGCCCCAGCATTTT.

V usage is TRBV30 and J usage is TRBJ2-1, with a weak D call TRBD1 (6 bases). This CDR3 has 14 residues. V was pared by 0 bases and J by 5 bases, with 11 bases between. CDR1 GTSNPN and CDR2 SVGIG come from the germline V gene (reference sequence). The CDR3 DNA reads TGTGCCTGGAGTGTACAGGGAGTGCACAATGAGCAGTTCTTC. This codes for CAWSVQGVHNEQFF.

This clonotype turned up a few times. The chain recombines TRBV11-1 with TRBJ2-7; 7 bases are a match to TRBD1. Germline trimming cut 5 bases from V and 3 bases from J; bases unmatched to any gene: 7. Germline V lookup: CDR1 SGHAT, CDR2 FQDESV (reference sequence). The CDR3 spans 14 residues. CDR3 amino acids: CASSVGTEHYEQYF. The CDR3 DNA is TGTGCCAGCAGCGTCGGGACAGAACACTACGAGCAGTACTTC.

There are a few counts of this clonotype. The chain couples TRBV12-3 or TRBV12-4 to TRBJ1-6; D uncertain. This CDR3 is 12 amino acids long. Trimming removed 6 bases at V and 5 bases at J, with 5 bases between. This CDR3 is CASRYHNSPLHF. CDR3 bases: TGTGCCAGCAGATATCATAATTCACCCCTCCACTTT.

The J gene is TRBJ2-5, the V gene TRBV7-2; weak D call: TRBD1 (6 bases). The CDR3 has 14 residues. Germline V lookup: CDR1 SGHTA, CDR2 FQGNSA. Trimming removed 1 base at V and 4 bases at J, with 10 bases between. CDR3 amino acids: CASSLVTRGETQYF. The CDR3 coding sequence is TGTGCCAGCAGCTTAGTTACCAGGGGAGAGACCCAGTACTTC.

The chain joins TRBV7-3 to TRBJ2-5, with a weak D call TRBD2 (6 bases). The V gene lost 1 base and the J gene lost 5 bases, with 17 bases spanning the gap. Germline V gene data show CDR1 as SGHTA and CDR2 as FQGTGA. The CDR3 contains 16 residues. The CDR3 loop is CASSLRRGGIRETQYF. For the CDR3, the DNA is TGTGCCAGCAGCTTAAGGAGGGGCGGGATAAGGGAGACCCAGTACTTC.

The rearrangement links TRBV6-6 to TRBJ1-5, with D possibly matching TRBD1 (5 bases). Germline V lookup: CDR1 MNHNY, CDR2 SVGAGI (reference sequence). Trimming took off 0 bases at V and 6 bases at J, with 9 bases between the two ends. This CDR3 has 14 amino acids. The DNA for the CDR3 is TGTGCCAGCAGTTACTCCGGGGCGAGTCAGCCCCAGCATTTT. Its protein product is CASSYSGASQPQHF.

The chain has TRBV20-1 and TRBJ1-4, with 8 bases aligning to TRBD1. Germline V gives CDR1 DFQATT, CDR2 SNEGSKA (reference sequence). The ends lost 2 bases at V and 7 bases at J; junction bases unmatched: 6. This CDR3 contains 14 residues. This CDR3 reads CSARRTGSAEKLFF. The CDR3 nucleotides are TGCAGTGCTAGAAGGACAGGGTCGGCTGAAAAACTGTTTTTT.

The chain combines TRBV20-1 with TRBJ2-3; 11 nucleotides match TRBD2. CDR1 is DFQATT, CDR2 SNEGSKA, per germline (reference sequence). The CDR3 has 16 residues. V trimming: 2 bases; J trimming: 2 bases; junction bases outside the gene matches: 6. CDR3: CSARTPSGRNTDTQYF. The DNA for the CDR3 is TGCAGTGCTAGAACCCCTAGCGGGAGGAACACAGATACGCAGTATTTT.

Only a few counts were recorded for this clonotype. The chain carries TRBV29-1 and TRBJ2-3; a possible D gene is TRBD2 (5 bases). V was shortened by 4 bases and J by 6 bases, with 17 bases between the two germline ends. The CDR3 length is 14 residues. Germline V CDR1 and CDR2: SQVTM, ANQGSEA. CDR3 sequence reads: CSVVKRPRGDTQYF. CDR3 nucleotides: TGCAGCGTTGTCAAGCGCCCGAGAGGGGATACGCAGTATTTT.

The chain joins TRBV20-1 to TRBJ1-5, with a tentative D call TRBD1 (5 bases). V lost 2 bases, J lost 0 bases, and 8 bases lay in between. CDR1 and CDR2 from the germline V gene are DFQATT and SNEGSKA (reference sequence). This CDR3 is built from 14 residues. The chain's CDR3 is CSARWGGSNQPQHF. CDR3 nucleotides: TGCAGTGCTAGATGGGGGGGTAGCAATCAGCCCCAGCATTTT.

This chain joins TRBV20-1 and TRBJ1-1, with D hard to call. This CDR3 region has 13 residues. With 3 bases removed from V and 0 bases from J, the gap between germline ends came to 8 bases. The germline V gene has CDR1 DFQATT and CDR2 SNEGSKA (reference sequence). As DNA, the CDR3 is TGCAGTGCTAGGTACCAGATGAACACTGAAGCTTTCTTT. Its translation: CSARYQMNTEAFF.

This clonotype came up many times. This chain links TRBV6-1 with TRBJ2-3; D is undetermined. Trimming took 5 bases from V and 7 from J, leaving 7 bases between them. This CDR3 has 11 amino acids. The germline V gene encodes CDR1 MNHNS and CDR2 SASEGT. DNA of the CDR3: TGTGCCAGCAGTCTGGAAAATACGCAGTATTTT. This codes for CASSLENTQYF.

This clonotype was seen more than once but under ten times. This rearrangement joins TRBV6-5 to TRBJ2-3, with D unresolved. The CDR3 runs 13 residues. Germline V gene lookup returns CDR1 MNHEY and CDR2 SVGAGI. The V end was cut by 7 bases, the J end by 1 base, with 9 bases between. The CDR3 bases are TGTGCCAGCACCAAAGGACGCACAGATACGCAGTATTTT. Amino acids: CASTKGRTDTQYF.

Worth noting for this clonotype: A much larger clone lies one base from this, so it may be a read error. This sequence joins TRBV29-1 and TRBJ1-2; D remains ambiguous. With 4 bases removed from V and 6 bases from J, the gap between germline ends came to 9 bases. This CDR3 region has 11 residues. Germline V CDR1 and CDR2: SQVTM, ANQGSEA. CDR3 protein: CSVAMWNGYTF. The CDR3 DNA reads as TGCAGCGTTGCTATGTGGAATGGCTACACCTTC.

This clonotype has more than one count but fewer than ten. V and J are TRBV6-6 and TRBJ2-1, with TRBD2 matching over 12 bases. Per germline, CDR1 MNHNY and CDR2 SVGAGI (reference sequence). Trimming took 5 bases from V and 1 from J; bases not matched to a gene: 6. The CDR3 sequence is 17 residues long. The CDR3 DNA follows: TGTGCCAGCAGTCCGCTAGCGGGAGGGCCGTCCTACAATGAGCAGTTCTTC. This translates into CASSPLAGGPSYNEQFF.

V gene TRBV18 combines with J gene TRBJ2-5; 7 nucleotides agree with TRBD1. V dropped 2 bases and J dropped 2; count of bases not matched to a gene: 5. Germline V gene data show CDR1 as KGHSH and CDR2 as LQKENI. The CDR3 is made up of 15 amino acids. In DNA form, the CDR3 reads TGTGCCAGCTCACCATACTCGGGACAGCAAGAGACCCAGTACTTC. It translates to CASSPYSGQQETQYF.

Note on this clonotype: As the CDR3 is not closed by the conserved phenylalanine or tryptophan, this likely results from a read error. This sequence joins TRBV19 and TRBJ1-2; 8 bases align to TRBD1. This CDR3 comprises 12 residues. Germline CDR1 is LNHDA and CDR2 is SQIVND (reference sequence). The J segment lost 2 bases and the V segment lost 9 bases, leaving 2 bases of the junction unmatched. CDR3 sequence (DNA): TGTGCCAGCAGGGACAGGAACTATGGCTACACCCTC. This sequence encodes CASRDRNYGYTL.

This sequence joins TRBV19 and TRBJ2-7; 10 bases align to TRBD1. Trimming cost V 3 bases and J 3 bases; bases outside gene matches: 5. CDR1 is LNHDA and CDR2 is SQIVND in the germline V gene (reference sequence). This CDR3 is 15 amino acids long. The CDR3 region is CASSITGQGNYEQYF. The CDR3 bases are TGTGCCAGTAGTATCACGGGACAGGGGAACTACGAGCAGTACTTC.

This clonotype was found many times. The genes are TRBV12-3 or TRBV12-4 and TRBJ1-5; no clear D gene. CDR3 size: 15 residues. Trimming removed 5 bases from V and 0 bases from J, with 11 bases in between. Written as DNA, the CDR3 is TGTGCCAGCAGTCAAACCGGTTTTAGCAATCAGCCCCAGCATTTT. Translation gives CASSQTGFSNQPQHF.